The 9 T cell receptor beta chains below were found in one sample sequenced in a study of cytomegalovirus exposure and HLA in healthy donors. Only in-frame clones appear in the TCRdb table, and some are missing; sequencing was by immunoSEQ multiplex PCR. The repertoire holds 65,000 or so clones, with approximately 93% as singletons. Material for sequencing was PBMCs. The receptors shown here come from a man aged 18 to 30 in good health and CMV-seropositive.

The CDR3 sequence is CASRQGKYEQYF. CDR3 DNA sequence: TGTGCCAGCAGGCAGGGAAAATACGAGCAGTACTTC. The V gene is TRBV25-1, the J gene TRBJ2-7; D perhaps matches TRBD1 (5 bases). V was cut by 6 bases and J by 4 bases, with 10 bases left in between. This CDR3 is 12 amino acids long. Germline CDR1 MGHDK, CDR2 SYGVNS.

This chain connects TRBV27 to TRBJ1-4, with TRBD1 identical over 9 bases. The CDR3 is 15 residues long. CDR1 and CDR2 (germline): MNHEY, SMNVEV (reference sequence). V trimming: 8 bases; J trimming: 7 bases; junction bases outside the gene matches: 11. CDR3 DNA: TGTGCCAGCCAAAGGGGGGGACAGGGTTTTGAAAAACTGTTTTTT. Translating gives CASQRGGQGFEKLFF.

For the CDR3, the DNA is TGTGCCAGCAGCCAATCGACTCCTTACAATGAGCAGTTCTTC. Translation gives CASSQSTPYNEQFF. The chain links TRBV16 to TRBJ2-1; D gene ambiguous. The germline CDR1 and CDR2 sequences are KGHSY and FQNENV. V lost 0 bases, J lost 4 bases, and 7 bases lay in between. The CDR3 contains 14 residues.

V gene TRBV6-1 combines with J gene TRBJ2-3; 8 nucleotides match TRBD2. Germline CDR1 MNHNS, CDR2 SASEGT. The CDR3 loop spans 16 amino acids. V was clipped by 0 bases and J by 0 bases; unmatched bases: 2. The CDR3 region is CASSEAGGGSTDTQYF. In nucleotides, the CDR3 is TGTGCCAGCAGTGAAGCCGGGGGGGGCAGCACAGATACGCAGTATTTT.

This rearrangement joins TRBV7-2 to TRBJ2-3; 7 bases agree with TRBD1. Germline V lookup: CDR1 SGHTA, CDR2 FQGNSA. This CDR3 contains 15 residues. Unmatched junction bases numbered 3, after V lost 2 bases and J lost 1 base. CDR3 sequence: CASSLRGLGTDTQYF. The CDR3 DNA is TGTGCCAGCAGCTTAAGGGGGCTCGGCACAGATACGCAGTATTTT.

The chain joins TRBV27 to TRBJ1-4; TRBD1 matches 10 bases. Losses at the gene ends were 7 bases for V and 8 bases for J; bases not matched to a gene: 7. The CDR3 length is 14 residues. Germline CDR1 MNHEY, CDR2 SMNVEV (reference sequence). The DNA for the CDR3 is TGTGCCAGCACCAGAGGGACAGGGGACGAAAAACTGTTTTTT. Translating it yields CASTRGTGDEKLFF.

This clone was picked up one time. The CDR3 DNA reads as TGTGCCAGCAGCCAAGATGGGAACAGGGCCACTGAAGCTTTCTTT. Protein: CASSQDGNRATEAFF. V usage is TRBV4-2 and J usage is TRBJ1-1; D is perhaps TRBD1 (6 bases). The CDR3 sequence is 15 residues long. With 0 bases removed from V and 4 bases from J, the gap between germline ends came to 12 bases. Germline assignment: CDR1 LGHNA and CDR2 YNFKEQ.

The V and J genes are TRBV27 and TRBJ2-1, with 14 positions matching TRBD2. The CDR3 length is 14 residues. Germline values: CDR1 MNHEY, CDR2 SMNVEV (reference sequence). Trimming cost V 6 bases and J 9 bases; bases outside gene matches: 4. The DNA of the CDR3 is TGTGCCAGCAGCCGGACTAGCGGGGGGACTGAGCAGTTCTTC. This codes for CASSRTSGGTEQFF.

This chain connects TRBV7-2 to TRBJ2-3; no firm D call. This CDR3 is built from 13 residues. Germline values: CDR1 SGHTA, CDR2 FQGNSA. Trimming left V 1 base short and J 6 bases short, with 8 bases between. This chain's CDR3 is CASSLGPEDTQYF. The CDR3 nucleotides read TGTGCCAGCAGCTTAGGCCCGGAGGATACGCAGTATTTT.